Included here is one T cell receptor (beta chain) sequence, with context. Cohorts were determined from participant-reported clinical history. Recovery among Cohort 3 donors was established by two negative PCRs, clearance, or symptom resolution. Germline lookup yields CDR1 MNHEY and CDR2 SVGEGT. The CDR3 covers 15 residues. Trimming left V 6 bases short and J 2 bases short, with 14 bases between. Using immunoSEQ multiplex PCR, the repertoire was profiled, and TCRdb retains in-frame clones only, with some absent. The data contain about 330,000 clones, approximately 89% of them seen just once; the ten biggest clones take up less than 6%. The sample belongs to a study of blood T cell repertoires in COVID-19.

This sequence joins TRBV6-2 or TRBV6-3 and TRBJ2-1, with D possibly TRBD1 on 6 matching bases. Sequenced input: PBMCs or T cells enriched from blood (not recorded which). The source is a woman between 25 and 40 years old who had recovered from COVID-19. For the CDR3, the DNA is TGTGCCAGCAGCCCTCAGGGGCTAGCCTACAATGAGCAGTTCTTC. Translated: CASSPQGLAYNEQFF.